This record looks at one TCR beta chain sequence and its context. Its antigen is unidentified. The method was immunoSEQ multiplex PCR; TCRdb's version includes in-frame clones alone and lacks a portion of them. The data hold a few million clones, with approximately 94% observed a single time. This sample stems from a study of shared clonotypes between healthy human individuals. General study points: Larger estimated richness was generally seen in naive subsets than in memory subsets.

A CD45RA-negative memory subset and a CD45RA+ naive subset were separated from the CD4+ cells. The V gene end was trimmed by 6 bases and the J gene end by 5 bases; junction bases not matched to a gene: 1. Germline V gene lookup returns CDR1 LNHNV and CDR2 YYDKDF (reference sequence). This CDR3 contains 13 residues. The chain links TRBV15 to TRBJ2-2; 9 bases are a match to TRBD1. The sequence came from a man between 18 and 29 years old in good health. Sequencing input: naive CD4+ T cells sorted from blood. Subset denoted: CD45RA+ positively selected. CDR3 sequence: CATRQGATGELFF. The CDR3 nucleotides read TGTGCCACCAGACAGGGGGCGACCGGGGAGCTGTTTTTT.